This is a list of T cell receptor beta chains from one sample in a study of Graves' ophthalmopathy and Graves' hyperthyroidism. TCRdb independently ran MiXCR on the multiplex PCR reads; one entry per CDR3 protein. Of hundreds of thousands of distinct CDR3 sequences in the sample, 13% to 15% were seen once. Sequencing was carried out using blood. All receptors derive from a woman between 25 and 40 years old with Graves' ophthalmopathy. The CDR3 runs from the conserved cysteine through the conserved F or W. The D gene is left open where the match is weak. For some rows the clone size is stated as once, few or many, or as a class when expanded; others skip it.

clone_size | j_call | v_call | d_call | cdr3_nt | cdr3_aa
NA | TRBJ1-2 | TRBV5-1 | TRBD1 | TGCGCCAGCAGCCTACCGGGACAGCACTTCTATGGCTACACCTTC | CASSLPGQHFYGYTF
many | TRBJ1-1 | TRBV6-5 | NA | TGTGCCAGCAGTTCTACAGGGAGCACTGAAGCTTTCTTT | CASSSTGSTEAFF
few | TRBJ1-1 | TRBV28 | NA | TGTGCCAGCAGTCCAAACAGCCTCGACAGGAACACTGAATCTTTCTTT | CASSPNSLDRNTESFF
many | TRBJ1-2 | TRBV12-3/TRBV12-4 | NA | TGTGCCAGCAGTTTGGGGATCGGGGGAATCGCTGGCTACACCTTC | CASSLGIGGIAGYTF
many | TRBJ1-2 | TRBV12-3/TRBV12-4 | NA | TGTGCCAGCCCTGGACATTACTATGGCTACACCTTC | CASPGHYYGYTF
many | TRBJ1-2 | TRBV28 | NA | TGTGCCAGCAGCTCACACAGAGGGTCCTATGGCTACACCTTC | CASSSHRGSYGYTF
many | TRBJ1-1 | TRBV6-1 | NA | TGTGCCAGCAGTGAAATGGGCAGGGTGGGCACTGAAGCTTTCTTT | CASSEMGRVGTEAFF
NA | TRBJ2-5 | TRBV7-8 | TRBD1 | TGTGCCAGCAGCCCTTTAGGGACAGGGCGCCAAGAGACCCAGTACTTC | CASSPLGTGRQETQYF
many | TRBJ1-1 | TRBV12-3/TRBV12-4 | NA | TGTGCCAGCAGTTGGGGCCCAAACACTGAAGCTTTCTTT | CASSWGPNTEAFF
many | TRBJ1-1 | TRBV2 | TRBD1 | TGTGCCAGCAGCCCAATCAGGGGGTTGAACACTGAAGCTTTCTTT | CASSPIRGLNTEAFF
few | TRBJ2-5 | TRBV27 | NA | TGTGCCAGCAGTTTAATGGTCGTAGGGGGACCAGACCAAGAGACCCAGTACTTC | CASSLMVVGGPDQETQYF
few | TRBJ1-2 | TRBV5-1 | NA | TGCGCCAGCAGCCGAAGGGCGGAATATGGCTACACCTTC | CASSRRAEYGYTF
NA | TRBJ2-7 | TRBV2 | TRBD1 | TGTGCCAGCAGTGCCGGGACAGGGCGTTACGAGCAGTACTTC | CASSAGTGRYEQYF
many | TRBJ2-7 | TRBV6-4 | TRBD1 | TGTGCCAGCAGAACGACAGGGAAATACGAGCAGTACTTC | CASRTTGKYEQYF
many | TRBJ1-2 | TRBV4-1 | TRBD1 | TGCGCCAGCAGTCATACAGGGGCCTACACCTTC | CASSHTGAYTF
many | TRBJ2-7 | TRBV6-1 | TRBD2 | TGTGCCAGCAGTCGCCTGAGGGACTACGCCTACGAGCAGTACTTC | CASSRLRDYAYEQYF
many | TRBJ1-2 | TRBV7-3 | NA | TGTGCCAGCAGCTTAACTTCTGTCTCCTCGGTCCAATTC | CASSLTSVSSVQF
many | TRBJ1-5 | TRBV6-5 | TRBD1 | TGTGCCAGCAGTTTACAGGGGGTCCAGCCCCAGCATTTT | CASSLQGVQPQHF
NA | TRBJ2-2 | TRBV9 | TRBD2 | TGTGCCAGCAGCACGGGACTAGCGGGAGGGGGTGACGGGGAGCTGTTTTTT | CASSTGLAGGGDGELFF
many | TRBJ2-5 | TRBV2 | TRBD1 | TGTGCCAGCAGTGGGGACAGGGATGAGACCCAGTACTTC | CASSGDRDETQYF
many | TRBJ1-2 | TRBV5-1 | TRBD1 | TGCGCCAGCAGCTGGACAGGGTTCAACTATGGCTACACCTTC | CASSWTGFNYGYTF
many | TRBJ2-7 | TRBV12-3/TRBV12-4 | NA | TGCGCCAGCAGTCAAGGGCTTTCCTACGAGCAGTACTTC | CASSQGLSYEQYF
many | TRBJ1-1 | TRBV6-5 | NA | TGTGCCAGCAGTTACTCGATAAGAGTGAACACTGAAGCTTTCTTT | CASSYSIRVNTEAFF
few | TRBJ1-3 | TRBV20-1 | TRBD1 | TGCAGTGCGAAAACCGGGACAGCCCCAATAAGCTCTGGAAACACCATATATTTT | CSAKTGTAPISSGNTIYF
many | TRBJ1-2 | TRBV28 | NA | TGTGCCAGCAGATTCCCTGGGGTCTATGGCTACACCTTC | CASRFPGVYGYTF
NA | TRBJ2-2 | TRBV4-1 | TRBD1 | TGCGCCAGCAGCCAAGCTCTTTCCGGGACAGGGAACACCGGGGAGCTGTTTTTT | CASSQALSGTGNTGELFF
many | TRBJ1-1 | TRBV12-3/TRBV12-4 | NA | TGTGCCAGCACCGCGTCGGGGTACGGCACTGAAGCTTTCTTT | CASTASGYGTEAFF
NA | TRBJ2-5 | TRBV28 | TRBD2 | TGTGCCAGCAGCTCAAGCGGGAGTAAAGAGACGGAGTACTTC | CASSSSGSKETEYF
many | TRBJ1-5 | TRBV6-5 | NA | TGTGCCAGCAGTTACAGGGTTGGCAATCAGCCCCAGCATTTT | CASSYRVGNQPQHF
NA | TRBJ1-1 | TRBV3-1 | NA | TGTGCCAGCAGCCAAGGGACGGCTGACACTGAAGCTTTCTTT | CASSQGTADTEAFF
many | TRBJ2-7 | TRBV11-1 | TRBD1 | TGTGCCAGCAGCTTAAAGGGACAGGGGGCGTACGAGCAGTACTTC | CASSLKGQGAYEQYF
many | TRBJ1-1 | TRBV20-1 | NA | TGCAGTGCTAGAGATAGGAAGACGGGAGCTTTCTTT | CSARDRKTGAFF
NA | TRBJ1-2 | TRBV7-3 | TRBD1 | TGTGCCAGCAGCAAGACGGGGACAGGGGGTAGCTACACCTTC | CASSKTGTGGSYTF
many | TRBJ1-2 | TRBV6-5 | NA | TGTGCCAGCAGTTCTCAGGGGAATGGCTACACCTTC | CASSSQGNGYTF
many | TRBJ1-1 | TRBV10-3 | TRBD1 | TGTGCCATCAGTGGAAGGGACAGCGGAAAGACTGAAGCTTTCTTT | CAISGRDSGKTEAFF
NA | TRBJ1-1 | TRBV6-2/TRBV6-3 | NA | TGTGCCAGCAGTTACCCGGCAGGGGTGGTCCGGGCTTTCTTT | CASSYPAGVVRAFF
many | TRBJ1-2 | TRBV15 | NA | TGTGCCACCAGCAGTCCCTATACTAACTATGGCTACACCTTC | CATSSPYTNYGYTF
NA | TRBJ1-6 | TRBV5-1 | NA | TGCGCCAGCAGCTTGGTTGGGTCATGGGGCGGCTATAATTCACCCCTCCACTTT | CASSLVGSWGGYNSPLHF
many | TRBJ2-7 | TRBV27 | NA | TGTGCCAGCAGTTCCACGGCCTACGAGCAGTACTTC | CASSSTAYEQYF
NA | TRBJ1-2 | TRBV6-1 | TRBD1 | TGTGCCAGCAGTGAGGACAGGGCAGACGGATCTAACTATGGCTACACCTTC | CASSEDRADGSNYGYTF
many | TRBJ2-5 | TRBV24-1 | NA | TGTGCCACCAGTGATTTGCCCGACAGTCAAGAGACCCAGTACTTC | CATSDLPDSQETQYF
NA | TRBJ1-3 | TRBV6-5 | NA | TGTGCCAGCAGTTTACCCCCCTCGGACACCATATATTTT | CASSLPPSDTIYF
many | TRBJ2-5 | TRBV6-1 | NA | TGTGCCAGCAGGCCCCGGGGTAGCGGAGAGACCCAGTACTTC | CASRPRGSGETQYF
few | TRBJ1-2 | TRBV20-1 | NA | TGCAGTGCTAGAGAAGTGGGGGCCACCTATGGCTACACCTTC | CSAREVGATYGYTF
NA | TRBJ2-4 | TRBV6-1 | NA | TGTGCCAGCAGTGAAGGAGAGACCATTCAGTACTTC | CASSEGETIQYF